The T cell receptor (beta chain) described here comes from a study of blood T cells in healthy people across ages. Study-level findings and limits: Unsorted PBMCs ruled out conclusive naive versus antigen-experienced comparison.

The donors, aged about 6 to 95, were healthy Caucasians from Russia. This clonotype occurred a few times. What it binds is unknown. A second PCR, run for 7 to 11 cycles, used a sample-barcoded 5' primer plus a J-beta primer mix. Each of the samples gave a minimum of 3 million paired-end reads that contained CDR3. TCRdb recomputed calls from the 5' RACE reads with MiXCR, one row per CDR3 protein. The sample lists fewer than 1 million distinct CDR3 sequences; 40% to 50% were seen once. CDR3 size: 15 residues. The V gene's germline CDR1 is SGDLS and CDR2 YYNGEE. V was pared by 2 bases and J by 7 bases, with 7 bases of the junction left unmatched.

This sequence originates from a man in his 60s in good health. The chain carries TRBV9 and TRBJ2-1; 9 bases match TRBD1. The sequenced sample consisted of blood. The CDR3 protein is CASSVNRGPKNEQFF. The CDR3 DNA follows: TGTGCCAGCAGCGTGAACAGGGGGCCAAAAAATGAGCAGTTCTTC.